The 10 T cell receptor beta chains listed next were all sequenced from one sample in a study of blood T cell repertoires in COVID-19 (dated by TCRdb to about 2020). Libraries came from the immunoSEQ multiplex PCR assay. TCRdb re-hosts the immuneACCESS table, in-frame sequences only. Its copies lack some clones; in the studies checked, an unresolved V gene accounts for under half of them, and the cause for the rest is not known. Within this sample are hundreds of thousands of clones, with about 89% of them counted one time only. Jointly, the top ten make up 8.8% of the sample. Sequencing input: PBMCs or T cells enriched from blood (not recorded which). All receptors derive from a man aged 40-55 years who had recovered from COVID-19.

The J gene is TRBJ2-1, the V gene TRBV9; 12 bases are a match to TRBD2. This CDR3 region has 15 residues. Per germline, CDR1 SGDLS and CDR2 YYNGEE. V trimming: 4 bases; J trimming: 4 bases; junction bases outside the gene matches: 3. The CDR3 sequence: CASSILAGGYNEQFF. The CDR3 DNA reads TGTGCCAGCAGCATCCTAGCGGGGGGGTACAATGAGCAGTTCTTC.

CDR3 nucleotide sequence: TGCAGTGCTAGTGGTCCAGGGTCATATAGCAATCAGCCCCAGCATTTT. Translating it yields CSASGPGSYSNQPQHF. The rearrangement joins TRBV20-1 to TRBJ1-5; possible D gene TRBD1, 5 bases. V dropped 3 bases and J dropped 0 bases, with 15 bases sitting between them. The germline V gene has CDR1 DFQATT and CDR2 SNEGSKA (reference sequence). The CDR3 is 16 residues long.

The gene calls are TRBV9 and TRBJ2-1; 9 bases are shared with TRBD2. The CDR3 loop spans 17 amino acids. Losses at the gene ends were 4 bases for V and 5 bases for J; bases not matched to a gene: 13. Germline values: CDR1 SGDLS, CDR2 YYNGEE. The CDR3 DNA follows: TGTGCCAGCAGCCCCTGGCGGAGCGTAGCGGGGGACAATGAGCAGTTCTTC. As protein: CASSPWRSVAGDNEQFF.

The V and J genes are TRBV6-6 and TRBJ1-5; TRBD1 agrees at 7 bases. V lost 8 bases to trimming and J lost 4 bases; unmatched junction nucleotides: 14. The CDR3 is made up of 16 amino acids. CDR1 and CDR2 (germline): MNHNY, SVGAGI (reference sequence). CDR3 residues: CASVMGQRRRNQPQHF. The CDR3 DNA follows: TGTGCCAGCGTCATGGGACAGCGACGACGGAATCAGCCCCAGCATTTT.

The J gene is TRBJ1-3, the V gene TRBV2, with D hard to call. The CDR3 totals 14 residues. Deletions cut 6 bases from V and 0 bases from J, with 9 bases between. Germline V lookup: CDR1 SNHLY, CDR2 FYNNEI. The CDR3 region has the DNA TGTGCCAGCAGGCAACAGAGCTCTGGAAACACCATATATTTT. Residues: CASRQQSSGNTIYF.

The chain couples TRBV19 to TRBJ2-7, with a tentative D call TRBD1 (6 bases). Trimming pared 6 bases from V and 4 bases from J, leaving 16 bases between. The CDR3 totals 14 residues. Germline V gene data show CDR1 as LNHDA and CDR2 as SQIVND (reference sequence). The CDR3 spells CASSHTGSPYEQYF. In nucleotides, the CDR3 is TGTGCCAGTAGCCATACAGGGAGCCCTTACGAGCAGTACTTC.

This sequence joins TRBV7-8 and TRBJ1-2; TRBD1 agrees at 7 bases. V shed 6 bases, J shed 6 bases, and the junction held 10 bases outside the gene matches. The CDR3 length is 14 residues. CDR1 is SGHVS and CDR2 is FQNEAQ in the germline V gene. Here the CDR3 DNA reads TGTGCCAGCAGTCGGTTGGCAGGGGGAAATGGCTACACCTTC. This codes for CASSRLAGGNGYTF. The full variable domain, in which reference TRBV7-8 and TRBJ1-2 provide the parts outside the CDR3, is GAGVSQSPRYKVAKRGQDVALRCDPISGHVSLFWYQQALGQGPEFLTYFQNEAQLDKSGLPSDRFFAERPEGSVSTLKIQRTQQEDSAVYLCASSRLAGGNGYTFGSGTRLTVV.

The chain couples TRBV25-1 to TRBJ1-6; unclear D gene. V was cut by 4 bases and J by 5 bases, with 6 bases left in between. CDR3 size: 13 residues. The germline gives CDR1 MGHDK, CDR2 SYGVNS. Here the CDR3 DNA reads TGTGCCAGCAGTGCTACTCATAATTCACCCCTCCACTTT. The encoded protein is CASSATHNSPLHF.

The chain uses TRBV14 and TRBJ2-5; 9 nucleotides match TRBD1. The V segment lost 6 bases and the J segment 4 bases; nucleotides outside the gene matches: 9. This CDR3 comprises 15 residues. Germline V gene data show CDR1 as SGHDN and CDR2 as FVKESK. CDR3 coding DNA: TGTGCCAGCAGTCCTAGGACAGGGGAATTAGAGACCCAGTACTTC. It is translated as CASSPRTGELETQYF. Using reference TRBV14 and TRBJ2-5 for the parts outside the CDR3, the full variable domain is EAGVTQFPSHSVIEKGQTVTLRCDPISGHDNLYWYRRVMGKEIKFLLHFVKESKQDESGMPNNRFLAERTGGTYSTLKVQPAELEDSGVYFCASSPRTGELETQYFGPGTRLLVL.

This chain joins TRBV28 and TRBJ1-6, with D maybe TRBD1 (5 bases). V dropped 11 bases and J dropped 5 bases, with 16 bases sitting between them. Germline CDR1 is MDHEN and CDR2 is SYDVKM. The CDR3 length is 14 residues. DNA of the CDR3: TGTGCCCTAGGCGGGGGGGTCCATAATTCACCCCTCCACTTT. Amino acids: CALGGGVHNSPLHF. Based on the CDR3 plus reference TRBV28 and TRBJ1-6, the full variable domain is DVKVTQSSRYLVKRTGEKVFLECVQDMDHENMFWYRQDPGLGLRLIYFSYDVKMKEKGDIPEGYSVSREKKERFSLILESASTNQTSMYLCALGGGVHNSPLHFGNGTRLTVT.